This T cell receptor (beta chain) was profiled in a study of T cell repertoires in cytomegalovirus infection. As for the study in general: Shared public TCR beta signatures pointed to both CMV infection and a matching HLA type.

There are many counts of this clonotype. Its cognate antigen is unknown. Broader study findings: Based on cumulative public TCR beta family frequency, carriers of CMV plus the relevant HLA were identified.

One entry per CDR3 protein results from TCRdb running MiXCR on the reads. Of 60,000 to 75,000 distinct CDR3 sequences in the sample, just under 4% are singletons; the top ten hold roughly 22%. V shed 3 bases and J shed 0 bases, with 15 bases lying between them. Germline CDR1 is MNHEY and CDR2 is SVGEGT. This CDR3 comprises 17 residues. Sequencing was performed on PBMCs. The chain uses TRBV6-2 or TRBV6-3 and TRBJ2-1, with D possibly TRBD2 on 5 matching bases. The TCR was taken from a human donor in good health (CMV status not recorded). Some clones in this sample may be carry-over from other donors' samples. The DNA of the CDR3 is TGTGCCAGCAGTTATTTCATAGCGCCTAGCTCCTACAATGAGCAGTTCTTC. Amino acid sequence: CASSYFIAPSSYNEQFF.